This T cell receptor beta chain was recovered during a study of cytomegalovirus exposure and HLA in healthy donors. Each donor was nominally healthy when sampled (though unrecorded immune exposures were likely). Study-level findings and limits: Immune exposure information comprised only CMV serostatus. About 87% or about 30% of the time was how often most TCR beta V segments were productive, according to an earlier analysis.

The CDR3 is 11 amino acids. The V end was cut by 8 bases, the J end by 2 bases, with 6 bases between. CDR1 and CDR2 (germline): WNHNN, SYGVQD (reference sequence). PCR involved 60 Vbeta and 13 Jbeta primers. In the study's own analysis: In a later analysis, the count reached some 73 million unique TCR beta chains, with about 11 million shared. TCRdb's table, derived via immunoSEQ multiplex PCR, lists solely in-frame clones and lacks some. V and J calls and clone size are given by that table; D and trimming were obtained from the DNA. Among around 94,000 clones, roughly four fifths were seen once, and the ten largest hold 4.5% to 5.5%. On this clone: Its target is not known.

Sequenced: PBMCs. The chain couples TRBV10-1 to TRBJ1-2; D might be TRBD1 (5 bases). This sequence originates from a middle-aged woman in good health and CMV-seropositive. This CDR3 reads CASRGNYGYTF. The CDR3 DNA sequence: TGCGCCAGCCGGGGGAACTATGGCTACACCTTC.